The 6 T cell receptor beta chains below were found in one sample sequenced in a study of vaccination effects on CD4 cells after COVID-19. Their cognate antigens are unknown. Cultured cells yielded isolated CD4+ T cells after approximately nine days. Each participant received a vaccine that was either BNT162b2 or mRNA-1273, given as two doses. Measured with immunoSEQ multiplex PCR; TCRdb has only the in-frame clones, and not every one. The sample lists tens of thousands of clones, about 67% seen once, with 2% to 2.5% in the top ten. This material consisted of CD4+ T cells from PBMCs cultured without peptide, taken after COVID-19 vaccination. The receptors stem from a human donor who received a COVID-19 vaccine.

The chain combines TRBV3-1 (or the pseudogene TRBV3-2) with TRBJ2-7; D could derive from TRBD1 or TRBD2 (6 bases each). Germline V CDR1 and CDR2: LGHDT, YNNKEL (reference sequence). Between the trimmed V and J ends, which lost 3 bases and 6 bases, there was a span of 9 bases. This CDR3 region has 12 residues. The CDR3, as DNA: TGTGCCAGCAGCCACGGGGGCTCCGAGCAGTACGTC. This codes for CASSHGGSEQYV.

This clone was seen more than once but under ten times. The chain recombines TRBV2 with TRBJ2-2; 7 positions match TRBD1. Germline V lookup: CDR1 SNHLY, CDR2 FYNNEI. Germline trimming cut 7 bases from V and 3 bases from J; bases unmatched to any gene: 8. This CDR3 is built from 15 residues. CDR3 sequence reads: CASKRTGSDTGELFF. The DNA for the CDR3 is TGTGCCAGCAAGAGGACAGGTTCTGACACCGGGGAGCTGTTTTTT.

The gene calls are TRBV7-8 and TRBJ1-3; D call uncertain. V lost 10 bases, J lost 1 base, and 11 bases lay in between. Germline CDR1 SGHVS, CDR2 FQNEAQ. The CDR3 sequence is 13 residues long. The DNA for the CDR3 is TGTGCCACAGCGTCTCGGTCTGGAAACACCATATATTTT. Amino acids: CATASRSGNTIYF.

CDR3 amino acids: CASSLWQGFLAGGLNEQFF. For the CDR3, the DNA is TGTGCCAGCAGCTTGTGGCAGGGGTTTTTAGCGGGGGGTCTCAATGAGCAGTTCTTC. This chain connects TRBV5-6 to TRBJ2-1, with 10 bases lining up with TRBD2. The CDR3 runs to 19 residues. The V gene's germline CDR1 is SGHDT and CDR2 YYEEEE. Trimming removed 1 base from V and 6 bases from J; junction bases left unmatched: 16.

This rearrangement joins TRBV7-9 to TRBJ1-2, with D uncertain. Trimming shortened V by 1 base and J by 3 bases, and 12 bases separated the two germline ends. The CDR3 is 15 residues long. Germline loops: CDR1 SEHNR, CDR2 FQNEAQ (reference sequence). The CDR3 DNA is TGTGCCAGCAGCTTAGGGGTGGCGAGGCACTATGGCTACACCTTC. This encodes CASSLGVARHYGYTF.

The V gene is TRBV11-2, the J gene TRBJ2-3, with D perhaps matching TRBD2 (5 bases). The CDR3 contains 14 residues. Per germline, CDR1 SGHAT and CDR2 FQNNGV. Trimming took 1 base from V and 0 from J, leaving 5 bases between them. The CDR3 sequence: CASSLAGSTDTQYF. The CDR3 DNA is TGTGCCAGCAGCTTAGCGGGGAGCACAGATACGCAGTATTTT.